A single sample is the source of the 12 T cell receptor beta chains below, sequenced in a study of T cell responses to AZD1222 COVID-19 vaccine. Clones were read by immunoSEQ multiplex PCR, and TCRdb kept only the in-frame ones, dropping some. The data hold about 140,000 clones, with more than 80% observed a single time. The input for sequencing was peripheral blood, taken 28 days after the second dose of the MenACWY control vaccine. All receptors derive from an adult who received the MenACWY meningococcal vaccine as a control.

The J gene is TRBJ1-1, the V gene TRBV6-5; 8 bases are shared with TRBD1. CDR3 length equals 14 residues. Germline-derived CDR1 and CDR2 are MNHEY and SVGAGI. V shed 2 bases and J 4 bases; nucleotides not matched to a gene: 3. CDR3 residues: CASSYQGASTEAFF. CDR3 DNA sequence: TGTGCCAGCAGTTACCAGGGGGCCAGCACTGAAGCTTTCTTT.

The chain combines TRBV5-6 with TRBJ2-2; tentatively, D is TRBD2 (5 bases). V lost 4 bases to trimming and J lost 4 bases, with 17 bases between them. CDR1 is SGHDT and CDR2 is YYEEEE in the germline V gene. The CDR3 is 16 residues long. The CDR3 sequence: CASSRLVGVGTGELFF. The CDR3 nucleotides read TGTGCCAGCAGCCGGTTGGTCGGGGTCGGCACCGGGGAGCTGTTTTTT. Based on the CDR3 plus reference TRBV5-6 and TRBJ2-2, the full variable domain is DAGVTQSPTHLIKTRGQQVTLRCSPKSGHDTVSWYQQALGQGPQFIFQYYEEEERQRGNFPDRFSGHQFPNYSSELNVNALLLGDSALYLCASSRLVGVGTGELFFGEGSRLTVL.

V gene TRBV24-1 combines with J gene TRBJ1-5, with unresolved D. CDR1 and CDR2 from the germline V gene are KGHDR and SFDVKD. V lost 4 bases, J lost 0 bases, and 18 bases lay in between. The CDR3 is 18 amino acids. The CDR3 DNA is TGTGCCACCAGTGACCCGAAGGTGGGCGGCAGTAGCAATCAGCCCCAGCATTTT. It specifies CATSDPKVGGSSNQPQHF.

The CDR3 loop is CASSPQPRARNTEAFF. The CDR3 DNA reads as TGTGCCAGTAGTCCCCAGCCTCGAGCGAGGAACACTGAAGCTTTCTTT. V gene TRBV19 combines with J gene TRBJ1-1; D is undetermined. Looked up from germline, CDR1 is LNHDA and CDR2 is SQIVND (reference sequence). The CDR3 loop spans 16 amino acids. V was shortened by 5 bases and J by 1 base, with 17 bases between the two germline ends.

This clone turned up a few times. This sequence joins TRBV12-3 or TRBV12-4 and TRBJ2-2; D tentatively fits TRBD1 or TRBD2 (5 bases each). The CDR3 is made up of 13 amino acids. Trimming left V 10 bases short and J 3 bases short, with 12 bases between. The CDR3, as DNA: TGTGCCACCGTGGGGCGGGACACCGGGGAGCTGTTTTTT. Translation gives CATVGRDTGELFF.

The rearrangement uses TRBV19 and TRBJ2-7, with TRBD2 as a possible D gene (7 bases). The germline CDR1 and CDR2 sequences are LNHDA and SQIVND (reference sequence). Trimming took off 2 bases at V and 6 bases at J, with 17 bases between the two ends. CDR3 length: 15 amino acids. The CDR3 spells CASSIRAGADREQYF. In DNA form, the CDR3 reads TGTGCCAGTAGTATAAGGGCGGGGGCCGATCGCGAGCAGTACTTC.

The V call is TRBV2, the J call TRBJ1-5, with D perhaps matching TRBD1 (5 bases). The CDR3 consists of 15 residues. V was pared by 2 bases and J by 5 bases, with 13 bases between. Germline loops: CDR1 SNHLY, CDR2 FYNNEI. Here the CDR3 reads CASSETRQSYQPQHF. CDR3 DNA sequence: TGTGCCAGCAGTGAAACCCGACAGAGTTATCAGCCCCAGCATTTT.

The chain's CDR3 is CASSAGRRYEQYF. The CDR3 region has the DNA TGTGCCAGCAGCGCGGGACGCCGCTACGAGCAGTACTTC. The chain carries TRBV7-2 and TRBJ2-7; a possible D gene is TRBD2 (6 bases). The CDR3 sequence is 13 residues long. The V gene lost 5 bases and the J gene lost 3 bases, with 11 bases spanning the gap. Germline values: CDR1 SGHTA, CDR2 FQGNSA.

The chain couples TRBV6-1 to TRBJ1-1; D remains unclear. Germline-derived CDR1 and CDR2 are MNHNS and SASEGT. The CDR3 totals 11 residues. The ends were cut back, 3 bases at V and 6 bases at J, with 5 bases in the middle. The CDR3 spells CASSDRSEAFF. CDR3 nucleotides: TGTGCCAGCAGTGATCGGTCTGAAGCTTTCTTT.

V and J are TRBV6-6 and TRBJ2-3, with D tentatively TRBD1 (5 bases). This CDR3 region has 13 residues. Trimming removed 7 bases from V and 6 bases from J, with 14 bases in between. The germline V gene encodes CDR1 MNHNY and CDR2 SVGAGI (reference sequence). The CDR3 loop is CASKQGAQDTQYF. CDR3 nucleotide sequence: TGTGCCAGCAAACAAGGGGCCCAGGATACGCAGTATTTT.

The chain recombines TRBV2 with TRBJ2-5, with D hard to call. The V end was cut by 3 bases, the J end by 3 bases, with 8 bases between. This CDR3 is 13 amino acids long. Per germline, CDR1 SNHLY and CDR2 FYNNEI. The CDR3: CASSDVGEETQYF. CDR3 in DNA: TGTGCCAGCAGTGATGTGGGCGAAGAGACCCAGTACTTC.

The V and J genes are TRBV28 and TRBJ2-7; 9 bases match TRBD1. After removal of 5 bases from V and 4 bases from J, the junction contained 12 bases not matched to a gene. Germline V CDR1 and CDR2: MDHEN, SYDVKM. The length of the CDR3 is 16 residues. This CDR3 is CASSPPGQGNDYEQYF. DNA of the CDR3: TGTGCCAGCAGTCCACCGGGACAGGGAAACGATTACGAGCAGTACTTC.